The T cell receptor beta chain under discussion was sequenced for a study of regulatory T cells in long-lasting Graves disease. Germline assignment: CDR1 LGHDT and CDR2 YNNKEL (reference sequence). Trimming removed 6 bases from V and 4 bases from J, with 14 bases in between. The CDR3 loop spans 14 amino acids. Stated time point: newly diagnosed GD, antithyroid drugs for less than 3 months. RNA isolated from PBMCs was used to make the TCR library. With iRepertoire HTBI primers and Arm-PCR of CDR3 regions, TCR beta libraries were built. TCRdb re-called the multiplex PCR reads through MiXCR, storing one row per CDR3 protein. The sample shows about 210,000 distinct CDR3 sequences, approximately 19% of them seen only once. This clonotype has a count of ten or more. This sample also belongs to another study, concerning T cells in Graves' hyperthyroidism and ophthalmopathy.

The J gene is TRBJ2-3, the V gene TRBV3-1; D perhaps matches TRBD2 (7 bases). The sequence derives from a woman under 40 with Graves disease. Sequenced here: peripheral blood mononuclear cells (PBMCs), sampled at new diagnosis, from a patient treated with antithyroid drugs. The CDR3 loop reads CASRGGGPADTQYF. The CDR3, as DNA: TGTGCCAGCAGGGGGGGGGGCCCCGCAGATACGCAGTATTTT.